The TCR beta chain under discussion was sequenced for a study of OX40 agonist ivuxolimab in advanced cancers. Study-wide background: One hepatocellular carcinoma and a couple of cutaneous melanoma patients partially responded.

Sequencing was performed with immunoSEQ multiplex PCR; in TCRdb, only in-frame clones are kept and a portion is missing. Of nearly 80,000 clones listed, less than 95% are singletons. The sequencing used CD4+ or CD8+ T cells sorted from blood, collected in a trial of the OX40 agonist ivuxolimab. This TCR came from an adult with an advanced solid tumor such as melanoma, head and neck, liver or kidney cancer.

This CDR3 reads CASSLGGLTLHGGELFF. DNA of the CDR3: TGTGCCAGCAGCTTAGGGGGACTCACACTTCACGGCGGGGAGCTGTTTTTT. The chain employs TRBV11-3 and TRBJ2-2; possibly TRBD2 for D (6 bases). The CDR3 is made up of 17 amino acids. The V and J ends lost 1 base and 7 bases respectively, with 19 bases between them. CDR1 and CDR2 from the germline V gene are SGHNT and YENEEA.